This T cell receptor (beta chain) was recorded in a study of T cell responses to AZD1222 COVID-19 vaccine. Study overall: Doses given second, at about 4 or about 12 weeks, were pooled. Study-wide points: Spike-specific TCR repertoires showed rising breadth and depth after two AZD1222 doses. Donors skewed white British and female; clonal diversity was possibly underestimated. Repertoire sampling occurred only after the peak T cell response.

V gave up 2 bases and J gave up 3 bases, with 8 bases separating them. Germline-derived CDR1 and CDR2 are SEHNR and FQNEAQ (reference sequence). The CDR3 has 13 amino acids. Details on this clone: No antigen is known for it.

This table comes from immunoSEQ multiplex PCR, and its TCRdb copy is limited to in-frame clones, with some not included. The sample holds 95,000 to 150,000 clones; over 80% are singletons and the top ten take 11% to 15%. The input for sequencing was peripheral blood, taken on day 0 of AZD1222 vaccination. The source is an adult in good health. V gene TRBV7-9 combines with J gene TRBJ2-7, with no clear D. CDR3 loop: CASSLLVGYEQYF. In DNA, the CDR3 is TGTGCCAGCAGCTTACTGGTGGGCTACGAGCAGTACTTC.